Each of the 9 T cell receptor beta chains below was sequenced from the same sample in a study of graft-versus-host responses after intestinal transplantation (dated by TCRdb to 2020 to 2022). Receptors were amplified or captured by the immunoSEQ multiplex PCR assay. Drawn from immuneACCESS, this table holds only the in-frame rearrangements with V and J called that TCRdb kept. Clones are partly lost; checked studies trace under half to an unresolved V gene and leave the rest unexplained. This sample lists tens of thousands of clones; approximately 92% were detected once. The ten largest clonotypes hold roughly 0.7% of the sample. The sequencing here drew on PBMCs, taken 98 days after intestinal transplantation. These receptors came from a human patient who received an intestinal transplant, so some T cells may come from the graft donor.

The genes are TRBV7-2 and TRBJ2-1; D remains unclear. CDR3 length: 14 residues. Germline V CDR1 and CDR2: SGHTA, FQGNSA. The V gene lost 5 bases and the J gene lost 4 bases, with 12 bases spanning the gap. CDR3 nucleotides: TGTGCCAGCAGCCACGAGACTTATTACAATGAGCAGTTCTTC. Its translation: CASSHETYYNEQFF.

This chain uses TRBV7-9 with TRBJ1-1; D ambiguous. Between the trimmed V and J ends, which lost 1 base and 3 bases, there was a span of 15 bases. This CDR3 contains 16 residues. Germline V lookup: CDR1 SEHNR, CDR2 FQNEAQ (reference sequence). In DNA, the CDR3 is TGTGCCAGCAGCTTAGGAGTCCGGACGGACGACACTGAAGCTTTCTTT. It encodes CASSLGVRTDDTEAFF.

The chain employs TRBV6-5 and TRBJ2-1; perhaps TRBD2 as D (5 bases). V dropped 0 bases and J dropped 7 bases, with 16 bases sitting between them. The CDR3 runs 16 residues. The germline gives CDR1 MNHEY, CDR2 SVGAGI. The CDR3 spells CASSYSNEGVRNEQFF. In DNA, the CDR3 is TGTGCCAGCAGTTACTCGAACGAGGGAGTAAGAAATGAGCAGTTCTTC.

The chain recombines TRBV5-1 with TRBJ2-3; D is perhaps TRBD2 (6 bases). CDR1 and CDR2 (germline): SGHRS, YFSETQ. This CDR3 has 14 residues. Trimming removed 2 bases at V and 1 base at J, with 8 bases between. CDR3 bases: TGCGCCAGCAGCTTCGGGGGACGCACAGATACGCAGTATTTT. Encoded protein: CASSFGGRTDTQYF.

The V and J genes are TRBV4-1 and TRBJ1-2, with D hard to call. The V and J ends lost 0 bases and 5 bases respectively, with 13 bases between them. The germline gives CDR1 MGHRA, CDR2 YSYEKL. The CDR3 runs to 15 residues. The CDR3 DNA reads TGCGCCAGCAGCCAAGATTTCCGGGCCAATTATGGCTACACCTTC. It translates to CASSQDFRANYGYTF.

V gene TRBV30 combines with J gene TRBJ1-3, with no clear D. This CDR3 has 13 residues. Germline V CDR1 and CDR2: GTSNPN, SVGIG (reference sequence). V was clipped by 2 bases and J by 4 bases, with 9 bases between them. The CDR3 protein is CAWSKSFGNTIYF. For the CDR3, the DNA is TGTGCCTGGAGTAAATCTTTCGGAAACACCATATATTTT.

The rearrangement uses TRBV4-1 and TRBJ1-2; 7 positions match TRBD1. The CDR3 contains 15 residues. J lost 2 bases, V lost 1 base, and 4 bases had no gene match. Germline V gene sequence: CDR1 MGHRA, CDR2 YSYEKL. CDR3 residues: CASSQGDRGNYGYTF. The CDR3 DNA reads TGCGCCAGCAGCCAAGGGGACAGAGGCAACTATGGCTACACCTTC.

This chain uses TRBV2 with TRBJ2-1, with TRBD1 as a possible D gene (5 bases). V was clipped by 6 bases and J by 8 bases, with 8 bases between them. CDR3 length equals 11 residues. CDR1 and CDR2 from the germline V gene are SNHLY and FYNNEI. This CDR3 reads CASSRVDEQFF. For the CDR3, the DNA is TGTGCCAGCAGCAGGGTGGATGAGCAGTTCTTC. The variable domain in full, with the rest retrieved from reference TRBV2 and TRBJ2-1, is EPEVTQTPSHQVTQMGQEVILRCVPISNHLYFYWYRQILGQKVEFLVSFYNNEISEKSEIFDDQFSVERPDGSNFTLKIRSTKLEDSAMYFCASSRVDEQFFGPGTRLTVL.

The CDR3 DNA is TGCGCCAGCAGCTTGGTAGCCGGTGTCTATGGCTACACCTTC. It codes for CASSLVAGVYGYTF. The chain uses TRBV5-1 and TRBJ1-2; D uncertain. In germline, CDR1 is SGHRS, CDR2 YFSETQ. This CDR3 is 14 amino acids long. V dropped 0 bases and J dropped 4 bases, with 10 bases sitting between them.